This T cell receptor (beta chain) derives from a study of patients and donors after allogeneic stem cell transplantation. The CDR3 is 12 amino acids. V gave up 7 bases and J gave up 7 bases, with 13 bases separating them. CDR1 and CDR2 (germline): SQVTM, ANQGSEA. MiXCR was run by TCRdb on the RT-PCR reads, yielding one entry per CDR3 protein. The sample comprises fewer than 180,000 distinct CDR3 sequences, 30% to 45% of which are singletons, and 40% to 55% rests with the top ten. The source of this sequence is a human donor who was either an allogeneic HSCT recipient or a stem cell or donor lymphocyte infusion donor (not recorded which). It is not recorded whose cells these are; they may come from a transplant donor. Sequenced: blood, either unsorted or a sorted T cell fraction (not recorded which). V is TRBV29-1 and J is TRBJ1-4; unclear D gene. The CDR3 DNA is TGCAGCGCTGGCCGGGAGGGTGAAAAACTGTTTTTT. Amino acids: CSAGREGEKLFF.